Each of the 12 T cell receptor beta chains below was sequenced from the same sample in a study of T cells expressing NK-cell markers. TCRdb reprocessed the 5' RACE reads and keeps a single row for each CDR3 protein, giving no DNA. The sample includes roughly 390,000 distinct CDR3 sequences. What was sequenced was blood T cells: a sorted CD56 or NKG2C T cell subset, CD4+ or CD8+ T cells, or bulk PBMC T cells (not recorded which). These receptors were obtained from a woman aged 45-65 years in good health.

V usage is TRBV5-1 and J usage is TRBJ2-2; TCRdb selects TRBD2, and the lack of DNA leaves this call unchecked. CDR1 is SGHRS and CDR2 is YFSETQ in the germline V gene. The CDR3 has 15 residues. This CDR3 reads CASTSQRGATGELFF.

The J gene is TRBJ2-5, the V gene TRBV14; TCRdb selects TRBD1, and the lack of DNA leaves this call unchecked. The germline CDR1 and CDR2 sequences are SGHDN and FVKESK. This CDR3 has 16 residues. Here the CDR3 reads CASSLLQGRSWETQYF.

The chain is built from TRBV4-1 and TRBJ2-5; lacking DNA, the TRBD2 call made by TCRdb goes unchecked. This CDR3 contains 14 residues. Germline V gene lookup returns CDR1 MGHRA and CDR2 YSYEKL. CDR3 sequence: CASSRGLVGETQYF.

The chain carries TRBV20-1 and TRBJ2-5; the D gene TCRdb calls, TRBD1, cannot be checked with no DNA. This CDR3 has 14 amino acids. Germline V gene sequence: CDR1 DFQATT, CDR2 SNEGSKA (reference sequence). CDR3: CSALRDRVEETQYF.

The J gene is TRBJ1-4, the V gene TRBV20-1; TCRdb lists TRBD1, though no DNA is available to test this call. Looked up from germline, CDR1 is DFQATT and CDR2 is SNEGSKA (reference sequence). The CDR3 totals 15 residues. CDR3 protein: CSARDLGGSNEKLFF.

The gene calls are TRBV10-3 and TRBJ2-3; the TCRdb D gene call, TRBD2, has no DNA to confirm it. The CDR3 sequence is 17 residues long. Germline CDR1 is ENHRY and CDR2 is SYGVKD. The CDR3 region is CAIRRAGGPSSTDTQYF.

The J gene is TRBJ2-1, the V gene TRBV5-1. This CDR3 has 15 residues. Germline assignment: CDR1 SGHRS and CDR2 YFSETQ. CDR3 loop: CASSLDGRPYNEQFF.

CDR3 sequence: CASSEPLAKDNEQFF. The rearrangement links TRBV2 to TRBJ2-1. CDR3 length: 15 amino acids. CDR1 and CDR2 from the germline V gene are SNHLY and FYNNEI.

J is TRBJ2-1 and V is TRBV25-1; TCRdb calls TRBD2, which cannot be checked without DNA. In germline, CDR1 is MGHDK, CDR2 SYGVNS. The CDR3 runs 17 residues. The CDR3 is CASSEPPPSGRGNEQFF. Filled out from reference TRBV25-1 and TRBJ2-1, the complete variable domain reads EADIYQTPRYLVIGTGKKITLECSQTMGHDKMYWYQQDPGMELHLIHYSYGVNSTEKGDLSSESTVSRIRTEHFPLTLESARPSHTSQYLCASSEPPPSGRGNEQFFGPGTRLTVL.

The J gene is TRBJ1-1, the V gene TRBV20-1; as DNA is missing, the TRBD1 call by TCRdb cannot be tested. Germline lookup yields CDR1 DFQATT and CDR2 SNEGSKA (reference sequence). There are 14 residues in the CDR3. The CDR3 sequence is CSATSGTVNTEAFF.

This chain connects TRBV27 to TRBJ2-7; lacking DNA, the TRBD2 call made by TCRdb goes unchecked. The CDR3 has 17 amino acids. CDR1 is MNHEY, CDR2 SMNVEV, per germline (reference sequence). CDR3 sequence reads: CASSLSRSAVRGYEQYF.

This sequence joins TRBV20-1 and TRBJ2-3; with no DNA, the TCRdb D assignment of TRBD1 cannot be verified. Germline loops: CDR1 DFQATT, CDR2 SNEGSKA (reference sequence). The CDR3 spans 15 residues. CDR3 sequence reads: CSAAPVAGLQDTQYF.